The clone carrying this T cell receptor (beta chain) was seen more than once but under ten times. Its target is not known. This sample is drawn from a study of beta chain features in type 1 diabetes. Whole-study findings and limits: Patients showed naive, central memory and Treg TCRB repertoires that appeared more similar than those of healthy donors.

One heparinised blood draw, averaging about 120 mL, came from each donor. Sorting with CD45RO/CCR7/CD25/CD127/CD95/CD27 yielded naive, central memory, regulatory and stem-like memory CD4+ cells. Germline V gene sequence: CDR1 ENHRY, CDR2 SYGVKD. The CDR3 sequence is 12 residues long. Deletions cut 8 bases from V and 0 bases from J, with 8 bases between. What was sequenced were expressed TCRB transcripts, since all of the isolated RNA had been reverse transcribed. The assay was immunoSEQ multiplex PCR, and TCRdb's table has in-frame clones only and misses some. Of nearly 250,000 clones detected, around 14% appear once; the ten largest clones hold 0.026%.

Sequenced sample: naive CD4+ T cells from blood. The clonotype comes from a woman between 40 and 55 years old in good health. This chain connects TRBV10-3 to TRBJ2-7; D unresolved. The CDR3 region is CAISTSSYEQYF. DNA of the CDR3: TGTGCCATCTCGACATCCTCCTACGAGCAGTACTTC.